In its sample, the clone carrying this T cell receptor (beta chain) was seen once. The data were produced by immunoSEQ multiplex PCR, yet TCRdb's version contains in-frame clones alone and is incomplete. The sample has roughly 2 million clones, approximately 95% seen once; the top ten hold roughly 1.1%. The naive CD8 fraction comprised CD45RO-negative cells positively selected for CCR7 and excluded terminally differentiated effector memory CD45RA+ cells. This sample is drawn from a study of shared clonotypes between healthy human individuals. The CDR3 is made up of 17 amino acids. Material: naive CD8+ T cells sorted from blood. This sequence originates from a man younger than 35 in good health. The chain links TRBV12-2 to TRBJ2-7; the D call TRBD2 from the table was never checked on the DNA. TRBV12-2 is an annotated pseudogene. The CDR3 reads CASHRTTAGLRPYEQYF. CDR3 nucleotide sequence: TGTGCAAGTCACCGGACTACTGCCGGACTCCGACCCTACGAGCAGTACTTC.